This T cell receptor beta chain was captured by sequencing in a study of T cells in narcolepsy. Study-wide background: Patients with NT1 or NT2 and healthy control donors were enrolled.

The germline gives CDR1 GTSNPN, CDR2 SVGIG (reference sequence). The CDR3 is 12 amino acids. Trimming shortened V by 3 bases and J by 4 bases, and 9 bases separated the two germline ends. Produced via immunoSEQ multiplex PCR; TCRdb's table is partial and in-frame only. The data contain roughly 38,000 clones, approximately 85% of them singletons. The chain joins TRBV30 to TRBJ1-2, with no clear D. The source of this sequence is a human donor with narcolepsy. Sequencing was done on a sample of CD45RA- memory CD4+ T cells from PBMCs. CDR3 region: CAWREVSYGYTF. Written as DNA, the CDR3 is TGTGCCTGGAGGGAAGTGAGCTATGGCTACACCTTC.